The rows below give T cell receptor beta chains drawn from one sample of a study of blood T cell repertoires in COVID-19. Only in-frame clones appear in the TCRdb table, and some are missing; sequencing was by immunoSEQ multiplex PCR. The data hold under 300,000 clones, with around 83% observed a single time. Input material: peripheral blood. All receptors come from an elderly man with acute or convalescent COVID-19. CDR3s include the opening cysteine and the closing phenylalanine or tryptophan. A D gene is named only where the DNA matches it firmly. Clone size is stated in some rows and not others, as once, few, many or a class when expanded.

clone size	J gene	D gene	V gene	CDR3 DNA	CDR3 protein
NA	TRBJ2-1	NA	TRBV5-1	TGCGCCAGCAGCCCTGGACAGAACCCTTGGAATGAGCAGTTCTTC	CASSPGQNPWNEQFF
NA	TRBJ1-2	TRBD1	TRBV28	TGTGCCAGCAGTCCCCCTCTCCGGGACAGCTATGGCTACACCTTC	CASSPPLRDSYGYTF
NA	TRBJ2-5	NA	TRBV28	TGTGCCAGCAGTCTTCTAGCAGAGACCCAGTACTTC	CASSLLAETQYF
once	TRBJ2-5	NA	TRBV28	TGTGCCAGCAGTCTTAAAGGACTACTAAGAGAGACCCAGTACTTC	CASSLKGLLRETQYF
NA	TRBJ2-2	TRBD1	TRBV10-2	TGCGCCAGCAGTGAGACCTCCGGGACAGTGAACACCGGGGAGCTGTTTTTT	CASSETSGTVNTGELFF
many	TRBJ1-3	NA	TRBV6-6	TGTGCCAGCAGTTGGTTGGGAGCCACCATATATTTT	CASSWLGATIYF
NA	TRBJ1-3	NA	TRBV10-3	TGTGCCATCTCTTCAGTCTCTGGAAACACCATATATTTT	CAISSVSGNTIYF
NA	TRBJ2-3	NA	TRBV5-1	TGCGCCAGCCGAGTAGAGCTGGCAGATACGCAGTATTTT	CASRVELADTQYF
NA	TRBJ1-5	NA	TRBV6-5	TGTGCCAGCAGTTACGGGGGCAGCATAAATCAGCCCCAGCATTTT	CASSYGGSINQPQHF
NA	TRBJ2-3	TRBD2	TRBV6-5	TGTGCCAGCATTGCGGGGGGCCCAGATACGCAGTATTTT	CASIAGGPDTQYF
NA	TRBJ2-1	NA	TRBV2	TGTGCCTTGGTGGGGGGGCTGAACTCCTACAATGAGCAGTTCTTC	CALVGGLNSYNEQFF
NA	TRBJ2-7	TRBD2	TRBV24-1	TGTGCCACCGAGGGTCGGGGTAGCGGGAGGGCCGATAACTACGAGCAGTACTTC	CATEGRGSGRADNYEQYF